This T cell receptor (beta chain) was recorded in a study of blood T cells in healthy people across ages. Regarding the study as a whole: Researchers judged that diversity estimates from one million T cells fell short of true values. Per million T cells, TCR beta diversity dropped about linearly as age rose. It was not known whether donors were CMV positive (a possible confounder of expanded clonotype changes).

Note on this clonotype: Its matching antigen is unknown.

It was with a sample-barcoded 5' primer and a J-beta primer mix that a second PCR of roughly 7 to 12 cycles was run. TCRdb processed the 5' RACE reads anew with MiXCR; each CDR3 protein has one entry. The sample includes about 800,000 distinct CDR3 sequences, around half seen only once; the top ten take around 18%. There are 11 residues in the CDR3. Trimming cost V 5 bases and J 9 bases, with 11 bases left between them. The germline V gene encodes CDR1 MNHEY and CDR2 SVGAGI. Source material: blood. The receptor was derived from a man older than 75 in good health. The rearrangement joins TRBV6-5 to TRBJ2-7, with TRBD1 as a possible D gene (5 bases). CDR3 nucleotide sequence: TGTGCCAGCAGTAACCAGCAGGGGCAGTACTTC. Encoded protein: CASSNQQGQYF.